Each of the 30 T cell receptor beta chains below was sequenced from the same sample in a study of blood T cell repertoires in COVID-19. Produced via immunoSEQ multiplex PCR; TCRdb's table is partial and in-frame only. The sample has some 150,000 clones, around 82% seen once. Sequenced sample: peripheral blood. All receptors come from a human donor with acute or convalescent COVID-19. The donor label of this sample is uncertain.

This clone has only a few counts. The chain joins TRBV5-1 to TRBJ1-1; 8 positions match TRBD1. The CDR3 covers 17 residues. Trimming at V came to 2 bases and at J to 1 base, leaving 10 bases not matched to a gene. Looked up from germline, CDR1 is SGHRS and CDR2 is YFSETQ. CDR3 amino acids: CASSFRPGTGPNTEAFF. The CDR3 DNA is TGCGCCAGCAGCTTTCGTCCCGGGACAGGACCGAACACTGAAGCTTTCTTT.

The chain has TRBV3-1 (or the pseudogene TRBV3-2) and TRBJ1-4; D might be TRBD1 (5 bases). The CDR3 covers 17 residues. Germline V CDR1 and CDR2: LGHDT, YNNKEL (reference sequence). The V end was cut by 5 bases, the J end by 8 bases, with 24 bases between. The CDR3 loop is CASSSLREGRGVEKLFF. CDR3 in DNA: TGTGCCAGCAGCTCCCTCAGGGAGGGTAGGGGAGTCGAAAAACTGTTTTTT.

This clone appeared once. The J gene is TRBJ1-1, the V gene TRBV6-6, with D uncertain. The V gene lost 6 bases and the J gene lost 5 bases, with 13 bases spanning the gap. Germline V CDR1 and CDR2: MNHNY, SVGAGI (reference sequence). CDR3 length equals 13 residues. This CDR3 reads CASRLRSETEAFF. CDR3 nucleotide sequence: TGTGCCAGCAGACTACGCTCGGAGACTGAAGCTTTCTTT.

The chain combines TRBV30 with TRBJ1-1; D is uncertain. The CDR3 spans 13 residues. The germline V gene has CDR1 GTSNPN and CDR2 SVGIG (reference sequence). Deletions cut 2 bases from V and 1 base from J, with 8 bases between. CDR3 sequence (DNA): TGTGCCTGGAGTATACAGCAGAACACTGAAGCTTTCTTT. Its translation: CAWSIQQNTEAFF.

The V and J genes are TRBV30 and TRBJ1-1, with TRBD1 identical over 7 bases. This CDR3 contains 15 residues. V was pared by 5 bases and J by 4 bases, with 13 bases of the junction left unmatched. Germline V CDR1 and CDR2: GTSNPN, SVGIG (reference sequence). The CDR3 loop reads CAWHSLTGIGTEAFF. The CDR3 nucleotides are TGTGCCTGGCATAGCCTGACAGGGATAGGCACTGAAGCTTTCTTT.

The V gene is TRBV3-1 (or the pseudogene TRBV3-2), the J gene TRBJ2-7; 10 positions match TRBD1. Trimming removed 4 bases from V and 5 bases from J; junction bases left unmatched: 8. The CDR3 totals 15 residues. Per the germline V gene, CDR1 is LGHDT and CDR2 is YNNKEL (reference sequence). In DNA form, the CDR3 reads TGTGCCAGCAGCCCCGGGACAGGGGAAACCAACGAGCAGTACTTC. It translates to CASSPGTGETNEQYF.

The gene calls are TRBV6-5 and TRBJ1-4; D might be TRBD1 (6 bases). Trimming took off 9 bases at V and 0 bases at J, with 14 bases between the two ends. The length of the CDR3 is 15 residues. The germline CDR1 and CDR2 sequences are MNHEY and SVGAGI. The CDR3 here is CARTLQGATNEKLFF. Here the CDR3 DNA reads TGTGCCAGAACCTTACAGGGAGCAACTAATGAAAAACTGTTTTTT.

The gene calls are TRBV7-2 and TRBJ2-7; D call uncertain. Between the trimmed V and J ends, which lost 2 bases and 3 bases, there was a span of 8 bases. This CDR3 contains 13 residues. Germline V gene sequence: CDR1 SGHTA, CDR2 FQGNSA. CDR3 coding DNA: TGTGCCAGCAGCTTACCCTCCGTCTACGAGCAGTACTTC. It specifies CASSLPSVYEQYF.

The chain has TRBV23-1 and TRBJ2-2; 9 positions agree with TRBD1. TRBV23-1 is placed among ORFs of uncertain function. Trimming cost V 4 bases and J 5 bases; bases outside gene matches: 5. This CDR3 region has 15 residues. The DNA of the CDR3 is TGCGCCAGCAGTCCGGGACAGGGTCCAACCGGGGAGCTGTTTTTT. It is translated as CASSPGQGPTGELFF.

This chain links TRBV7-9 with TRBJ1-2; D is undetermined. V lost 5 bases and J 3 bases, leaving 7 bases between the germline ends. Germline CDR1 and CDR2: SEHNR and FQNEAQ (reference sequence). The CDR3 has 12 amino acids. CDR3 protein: CASSPNYYGYTF. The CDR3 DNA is TGTGCCAGCAGCCCCAACTACTATGGCTACACCTTC.

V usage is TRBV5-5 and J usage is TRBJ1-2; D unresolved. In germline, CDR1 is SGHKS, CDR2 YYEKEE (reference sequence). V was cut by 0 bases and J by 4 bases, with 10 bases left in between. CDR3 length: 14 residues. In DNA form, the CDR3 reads TGTGCCAGCAGCTTGGGGACGGCGGGCTATGGCTACACCTTC. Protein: CASSLGTAGYGYTF.

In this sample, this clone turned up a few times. In DNA form, the CDR3 reads TGTGCCAGCAGCTTAGTTAGCAGCTATAACTATGGCTACACCTTC. It encodes CASSLVSSYNYGYTF. The genes are TRBV11-2 and TRBJ1-2; no clear D. Germline V gene lookup returns CDR1 SGHAT and CDR2 FQNNGV. This CDR3 region has 15 residues. V was trimmed by 1 base and J by 1 base, leaving 10 bases between them.

CDR3 region: CASSLGERFTTNEKLFF. CDR3 DNA sequence: TGTGCCAGCAGCTTAGGTGAGAGGTTTACAACTAATGAAAAACTGTTTTTT. The gene calls are TRBV11-2 and TRBJ1-4; no clear D gene. The germline V gene has CDR1 SGHAT and CDR2 FQNNGV. There are 17 residues in the CDR3. V was pared by 1 base and J by 0 bases, with 12 bases between.

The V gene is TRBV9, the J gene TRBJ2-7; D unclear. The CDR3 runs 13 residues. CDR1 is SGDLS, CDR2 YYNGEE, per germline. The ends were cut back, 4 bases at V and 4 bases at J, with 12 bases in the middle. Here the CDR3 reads CASSSPSGYEQYF. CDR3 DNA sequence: TGTGCCAGCAGCTCCCCTTCAGGATACGAGCAGTACTTC.

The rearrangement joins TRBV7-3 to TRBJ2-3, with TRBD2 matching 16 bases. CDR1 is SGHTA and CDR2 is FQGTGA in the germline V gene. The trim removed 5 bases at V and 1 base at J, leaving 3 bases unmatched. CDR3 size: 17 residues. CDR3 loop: CASSPGLAGGGTDTQYF. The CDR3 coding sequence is TGTGCCAGCAGCCCGGGACTAGCGGGAGGGGGCACAGATACGCAGTATTTT.

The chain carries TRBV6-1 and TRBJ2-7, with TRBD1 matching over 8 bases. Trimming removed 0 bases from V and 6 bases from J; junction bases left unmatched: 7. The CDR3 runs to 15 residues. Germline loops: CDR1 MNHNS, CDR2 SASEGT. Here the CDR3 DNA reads TGTGCCAGCAGTGAAGCCGGACAGGGAAAAGTCGAGCAGTACTTC. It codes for CASSEAGQGKVEQYF.

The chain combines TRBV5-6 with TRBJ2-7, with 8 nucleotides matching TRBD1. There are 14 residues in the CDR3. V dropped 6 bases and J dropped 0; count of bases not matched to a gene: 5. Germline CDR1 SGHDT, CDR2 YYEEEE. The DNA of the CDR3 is TGTGCCAGCACCCTCACAGGGGGCTCCTACGAGCAGTACTTC. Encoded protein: CASTLTGGSYEQYF.

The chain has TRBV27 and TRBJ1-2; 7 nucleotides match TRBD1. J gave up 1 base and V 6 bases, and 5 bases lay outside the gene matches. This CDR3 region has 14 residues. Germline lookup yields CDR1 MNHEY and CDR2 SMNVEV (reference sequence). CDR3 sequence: CASRPTGINYGYTF. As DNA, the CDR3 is TGTGCCAGCAGGCCGACAGGGATTAACTATGGCTACACCTTC.

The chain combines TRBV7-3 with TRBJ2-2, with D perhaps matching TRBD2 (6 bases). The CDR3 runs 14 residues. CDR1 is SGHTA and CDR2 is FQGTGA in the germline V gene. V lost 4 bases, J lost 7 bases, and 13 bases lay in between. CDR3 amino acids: CASSSTRANGELFF. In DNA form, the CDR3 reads TGTGCCAGCAGCTCGACTAGGGCAAACGGGGAGCTGTTTTTT. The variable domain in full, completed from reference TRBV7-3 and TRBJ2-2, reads GAGVSQTPSNKVTEKGKYVELRCDPISGHTALYWYRQSLGQGPEFLIYFQGTGAADDSGLPNDRFFAVRPEGSVSTLKIQRTERGDSAVYLCASSSTRANGELFFGEGSRLTVL.

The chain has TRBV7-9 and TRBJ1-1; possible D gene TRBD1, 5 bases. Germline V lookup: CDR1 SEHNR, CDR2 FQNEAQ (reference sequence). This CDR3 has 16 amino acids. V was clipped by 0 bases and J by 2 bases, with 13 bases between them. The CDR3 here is CASSLAQGQPNTEAFF. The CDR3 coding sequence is TGTGCCAGCAGCTTAGCGCAGGGCCAACCTAACACTGAAGCTTTCTTT.

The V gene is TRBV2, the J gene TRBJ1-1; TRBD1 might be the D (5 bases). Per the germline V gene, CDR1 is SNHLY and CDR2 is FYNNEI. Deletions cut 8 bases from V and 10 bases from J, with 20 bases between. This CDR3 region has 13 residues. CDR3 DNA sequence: TGTGCCAGCCGATCCCAACGGGAGGGGCGAGCTTTCTTT. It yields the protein CASRSQREGRAFF.

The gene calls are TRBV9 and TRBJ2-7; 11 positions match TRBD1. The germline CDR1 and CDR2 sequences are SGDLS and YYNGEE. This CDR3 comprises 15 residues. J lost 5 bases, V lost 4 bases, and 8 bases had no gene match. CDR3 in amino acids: CASSSGPGQGDEQYF. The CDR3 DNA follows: TGTGCCAGCAGCTCAGGACCGGGACAGGGGGACGAGCAGTACTTC. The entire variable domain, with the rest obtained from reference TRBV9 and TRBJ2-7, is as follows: DSGVTQTPKHLITATGQRVTLRCSPRSGDLSVYWYQQSLDQGLQFLIQYYNGEERAKGNILERFSAQQFPDLHSELNLSSLELGDSALYFCASSSGPGQGDEQYFGPGTRLTVT.

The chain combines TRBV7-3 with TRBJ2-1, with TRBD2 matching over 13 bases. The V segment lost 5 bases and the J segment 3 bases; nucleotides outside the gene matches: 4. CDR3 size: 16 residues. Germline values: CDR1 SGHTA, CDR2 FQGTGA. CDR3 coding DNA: TGTGCCAGCAGCCCACTAGCGGGAGGGAACTACAATGAGCAGTTCTTC. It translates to CASSPLAGGNYNEQFF. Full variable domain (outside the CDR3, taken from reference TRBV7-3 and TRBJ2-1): GAGVSQTPSNKVTEKGKYVELRCDPISGHTALYWYRQSLGQGPEFLIYFQGTGAADDSGLPNDRFFAVRPEGSVSTLKIQRTERGDSAVYLCASSPLAGGNYNEQFFGPGTRLTVL.

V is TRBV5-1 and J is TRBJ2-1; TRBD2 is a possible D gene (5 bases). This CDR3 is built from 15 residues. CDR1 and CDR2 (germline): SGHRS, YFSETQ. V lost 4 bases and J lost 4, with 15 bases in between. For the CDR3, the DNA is TGCGCCAGCAGCCCCCGTCTGGGAGAATACAATGAGCAGTTCTTC. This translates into CASSPRLGEYNEQFF.

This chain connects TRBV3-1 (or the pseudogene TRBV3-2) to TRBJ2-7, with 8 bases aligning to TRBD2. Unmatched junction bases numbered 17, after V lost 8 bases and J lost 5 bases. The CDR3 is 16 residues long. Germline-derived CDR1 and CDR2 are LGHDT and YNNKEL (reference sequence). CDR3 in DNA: TGTGCCAGCGGTACTAGCGGAGTTTTGGGTACCCACGAGCAGTACTTC. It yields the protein CASGTSGVLGTHEQYF.

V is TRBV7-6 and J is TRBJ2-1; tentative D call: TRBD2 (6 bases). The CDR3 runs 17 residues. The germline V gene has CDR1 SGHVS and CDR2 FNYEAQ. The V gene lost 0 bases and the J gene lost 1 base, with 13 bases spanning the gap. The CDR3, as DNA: TGTGCCAGCAGCTTAGCCCCTTGGAGGGCTTCCTACAATGAGCAGTTCTTC. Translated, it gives CASSLAPWRASYNEQFF.

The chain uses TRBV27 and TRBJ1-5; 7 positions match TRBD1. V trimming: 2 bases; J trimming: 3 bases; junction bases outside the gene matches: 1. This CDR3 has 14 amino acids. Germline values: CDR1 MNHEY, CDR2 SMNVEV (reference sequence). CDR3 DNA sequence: TGTGCCAGCAGTTTACAGGGGGTCAATCAGCCCCAGCATTTT. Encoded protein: CASSLQGVNQPQHF.

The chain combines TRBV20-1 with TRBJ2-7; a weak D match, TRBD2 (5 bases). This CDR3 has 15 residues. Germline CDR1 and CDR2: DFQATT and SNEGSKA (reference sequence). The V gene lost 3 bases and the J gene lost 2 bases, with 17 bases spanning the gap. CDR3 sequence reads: CSASTGLGLAYEQYF. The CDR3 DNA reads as TGCAGTGCTAGTACCGGACTCGGACTGGCCTACGAGCAGTACTTC.

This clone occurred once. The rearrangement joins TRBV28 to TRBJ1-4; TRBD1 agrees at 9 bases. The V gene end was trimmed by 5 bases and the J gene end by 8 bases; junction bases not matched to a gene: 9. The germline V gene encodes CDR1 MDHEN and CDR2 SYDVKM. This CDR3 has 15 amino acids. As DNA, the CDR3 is TGTGCCAGCAGTACACCGGGACAGGGTTCGGAAAAACTGTTTTTT. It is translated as CASSTPGQGSEKLFF. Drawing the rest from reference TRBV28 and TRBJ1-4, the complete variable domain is DVKVTQSSRYLVKRTGEKVFLECVQDMDHENMFWYRQDPGLGLRLIYFSYDVKMKEKGDIPEGYSVSREKKERFSLILESASTNQTSMYLCASSTPGQGSEKLFFGSGTQLSVL.

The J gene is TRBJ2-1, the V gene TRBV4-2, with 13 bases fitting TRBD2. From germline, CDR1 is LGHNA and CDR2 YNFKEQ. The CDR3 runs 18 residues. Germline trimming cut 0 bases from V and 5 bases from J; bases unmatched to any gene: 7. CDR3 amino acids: CASSQDRAGLAGHNEQFF. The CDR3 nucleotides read TGTGCCAGCAGCCAAGACCGTGCGGGACTAGCGGGACACAATGAGCAGTTCTTC.